What follows describes a single TCR beta chain. The V gene lost 3 bases and the J gene lost 10 bases, with 24 bases spanning the gap. CDR1 is LNHDA, CDR2 SQIVND, per germline (reference sequence). The CDR3 is 16 amino acids. The data belong to a study of blood T cell repertoires in COVID-19. For the study at large: The origin of the acute and convalescent COVID-19 samples was the United States, Italy and Spain. PBMCs, B-cell-depleted T cells, or T cells were the source of the cDNA or gDNA that made up the material.

How the authors handled the data: Estimates of nucleated cell counts were drawn from the amplification of reference gene primers. Repertoires were generated with immunoSEQ multiplex PCR, while TCRdb's copy carries only in-frame clones and drops some. D and trimming were read from the DNA, whereas the V and J calls and clone size are those reported in that table. The table has 150,000 to 200,000 clones, roughly 87% seen once. Specimen: peripheral blood. The chain employs TRBV19 and TRBJ1-1; tentative D call: TRBD1 (6 bases). The clonotype was recovered from a woman in her 70s with acute or convalescent COVID-19. Here the CDR3 reads CASSMRIRTEYSGAFF. As DNA, the CDR3 is TGTGCCAGTAGTATGAGAATCCGGACAGAATACTCGGGAGCTTTCTTT.